Following are 31 T cell receptor beta chains from one sample sequenced in a study of beta chain features in type 1 diabetes. Study results and limitations: The study found moderately but significantly shorter TCRB CDR3s in all four CD4+ subsets of Type 1 diabetes patients.

The authors reverse transcribed all of the isolated RNA, so sequencing captured expressed TCRB transcripts. Sequenced by immunoSEQ multiplex PCR; TCRdb stores in-frame clones only, minus some. The sample has over 300,000 clones, approximately 9.9% seen once. For these receptors, no antigen is known. Sequencing input: central memory CD4+ T cells from blood. The receptors stem from a man younger than 45 with type 1 diabetes.

The chain uses TRBV5-1 and TRBJ2-3, with 9 bases aligning to TRBD1. Germline V gives CDR1 SGHRS, CDR2 YFSETQ. The CDR3 is 14 residues long. J lost 11 bases, V lost 0 bases, and 7 bases had no gene match. CDR3 in DNA: TGCGCCAGCAGCTTGGACAGGGGGCAAATGGGGCAGTATTTT. Protein sequence: CASSLDRGQMGQYF.

This clone was seen more than once but under ten times. The J gene is TRBJ1-1, the V gene TRBV2, with D maybe TRBD1 (5 bases). CDR3 size: 13 residues. V lost 5 bases, J lost 4 bases, and 11 bases lay in between. Germline-derived CDR1 and CDR2 are SNHLY and FYNNEI. This CDR3 reads CASSPQGVTEAFF. In nucleotides, the CDR3 is TGTGCCAGCAGTCCCCAGGGAGTCACTGAAGCTTTCTTT.

This clone was counted a few times. This chain joins TRBV19 and TRBJ1-4; a possible D gene is TRBD1 (5 bases). Trimming pared 5 bases from V and 0 bases from J, leaving 13 bases between. The CDR3 spans 16 residues. The germline CDR1 and CDR2 sequences are LNHDA and SQIVND (reference sequence). The CDR3 here is CASSPGTLTTNEKLFF. Written as DNA, the CDR3 is TGTGCCAGTAGTCCCGGGACCCTTACAACTAATGAAAAACTGTTTTTT. Full variable domain (outside the CDR3, taken from reference TRBV19 and TRBJ1-4): DGGITQSPKYLFRKEGQNVTLSCEQNLNHDAMYWYRQDPGQGLRLIYYSQIVNDFQKGDIAEGYSVSREKKESFPLTVTSAQKNPTAFYLCASSPGTLTTNEKLFFGSGTQLSVL.

CDR3 bases: TGTGCCAGCAGCAGGACTAGCGGGGGGAAAGAGTGGTTCTTC. This sequence encodes CASSRTSGGKEWFF. The gene calls are TRBV7-8 and TRBJ2-1; 14 nucleotides match TRBD2. The CDR3 totals 14 residues. J lost 15 bases, V lost 5 bases, and 9 bases had no gene match. The germline V gene encodes CDR1 SGHVS and CDR2 FQNEAQ.

This clone occurred many times. The rearrangement uses TRBV2 and TRBJ2-3, with 7 bases matching TRBD2. The germline V gene has CDR1 SNHLY and CDR2 FYNNEI. The V segment lost 5 bases and the J segment 0 bases; nucleotides outside the gene matches: 2. The CDR3 runs to 14 residues. CDR3 residues: CASSRLASTDTQYF. DNA of the CDR3: TGTGCCAGCAGTCGACTAGCTAGCACAGATACGCAGTATTTT.

This clone was picked up a small number of times. The chain has TRBV5-1 and TRBJ2-1; either TRBD1 or TRBD2 may supply D (5 bases each). V shed 3 bases and J shed 6 bases, with 22 bases lying between them. Germline loops: CDR1 SGHRS, CDR2 YFSETQ. The CDR3 is 17 amino acids. As DNA, the CDR3 is TGCGCCAGCAGCTCCCAACCACGTGGGACGGGGAGCAATGAGCAGTTCTTC. Translation: CASSSQPRGTGSNEQFF.

V is TRBV27 and J is TRBJ2-1; 8 bases line up with TRBD2. The CDR3 sequence is 14 residues long. Trimming at V came to 2 bases and at J to 7 bases, leaving 4 bases not matched to a gene. Germline V gene lookup returns CDR1 MNHEY and CDR2 SMNVEV (reference sequence). The CDR3 coding sequence is TGTGCCAGCAGTTTAGCGGGGGGAATTAATGAGCAGTTCTTC. Amino acids: CASSLAGGINEQFF.

This clone was observed a few times. The chain is built from TRBV15 and TRBJ1-1; tentative D call: TRBD1 (6 bases). Germline CDR1 LNHNV, CDR2 YYDKDF (reference sequence). The CDR3 runs to 13 residues. The V gene lost 6 bases and the J gene lost 5 bases, with 13 bases spanning the gap. The CDR3 DNA is TGTGCCACCAGGACGGGGGCGAGTACTGAAGCTTTCTTT. Protein: CATRTGASTEAFF.

This clone appeared many times. V gene TRBV6-1 combines with J gene TRBJ2-1; D might be TRBD2 (7 bases). Germline V gene sequence: CDR1 MNHNS, CDR2 SASEGT. This CDR3 is built from 15 residues. Trimming removed 7 bases from V and 5 bases from J, with 18 bases in between. CDR3 DNA sequence: TGTGCCAGCATTCCCGGGGGGACACAAAACAATGAGCAGTTCTTC. It translates to CASIPGGTQNNEQFF.

This clone was seen more than once but under ten times. This chain connects TRBV5-4 to TRBJ2-5, with 7 bases identical to TRBD1. Trimming took 4 bases from V and 2 from J; bases not matched to a gene: 5. CDR3 length equals 14 residues. Germline V lookup: CDR1 SGHNT, CDR2 YYREEE (reference sequence). CDR3 DNA: TGTGCCAGCAGCGCCGGGACAGCACAAGAGACCCAGTACTTC. It translates to CASSAGTAQETQYF. Complete variable domain (other parts from reference TRBV5-4 and TRBJ2-5): ETGVTQSPTHLIKTRGQQVTLRCSSQSGHNTVSWYQQALGQGPQFIFQYYREEENGRGNFPPRFSGLQFPNYSSELNVNALELDDSALYLCASSAGTAQETQYFGPGTRLLVL.

This clone was seen only a few times. The chain combines TRBV7-9 with TRBJ2-1; D might be TRBD2 (6 bases). CDR3 length equals 15 residues. Germline V gene lookup returns CDR1 SEHNR and CDR2 FQNEAQ (reference sequence). V lost 2 bases and J lost 7, with 15 bases in between. Here the CDR3 reads CASSLSGAGRNEQFF. The CDR3 bases are TGTGCCAGCAGCTTATCTGGGGCGGGGAGAAATGAGCAGTTCTTC.

This clone has at least ten counts. The gene calls are TRBV15 and TRBJ2-1; D ambiguous. The V gene's germline CDR1 is LNHNV and CDR2 YYDKDF (reference sequence). Trimming removed 0 bases at V and 5 bases at J, with 11 bases between. The CDR3 spans 15 residues. This CDR3 is CATSRDGQANNEQFF. As DNA, the CDR3 is TGTGCCACCAGCAGAGATGGCCAGGCCAACAATGAGCAGTTCTTC.

This chain links TRBV20-1 with TRBJ2-5; D is undetermined. Trimming took 6 bases from V and 3 from J, leaving 8 bases between them. This CDR3 is built from 11 residues. Per the germline V gene, CDR1 is DFQATT and CDR2 is SNEGSKA (reference sequence). The CDR3 DNA follows: TGCAGTGCCGCCACGGAAGAGACCCAGTACTTC. Amino acids: CSAATEETQYF.

The rearrangement joins TRBV14 to TRBJ2-1; 11 bases match TRBD2. J gave up 6 bases and V 1 base, and 5 bases lay outside the gene matches. The germline CDR1 and CDR2 sequences are SGHDN and FVKESK. The CDR3 sequence is 16 residues long. The CDR3 region has the DNA TGTGCCAGCAGCCAAGCGGGTCTAGCGGGGGGCAATGAGCAGTTCTTC. Translation gives CASSQAGLAGGNEQFF.

This clone was recorded many times. The chain links TRBV4-3 to TRBJ1-1; maybe TRBD1 (6 bases). V lost 4 bases and J lost 0, with 12 bases in between. Germline V lookup: CDR1 LGHNA, CDR2 YSLEER. The CDR3 sequence is 15 residues long. CDR3 in DNA: TGCGCCAGCAGCCCAACTACAGGGATGAACACTGAAGCTTTCTTT. Protein sequence: CASSPTTGMNTEAFF.

The sample holds a few counts of this clone. This chain uses TRBV4-3 with TRBJ2-5, with 11 bases aligning to TRBD2. J was trimmed by 2 bases and V by 0 bases; bases with no gene match: 14. Germline values: CDR1 LGHNA, CDR2 YSLEER. CDR3 length equals 20 residues. The CDR3 spells CASSQDLSTGGTSGQETQYF. The CDR3 DNA is TGCGCCAGCAGCCAAGATTTATCCACTGGGGGGACTAGCGGACAAGAGACCCAGTACTTC.

The V call is TRBV5-1, the J call TRBJ2-6; 8 nucleotides line up with TRBD1. V shed 2 bases and J 0 bases; nucleotides not matched to a gene: 4. The CDR3 covers 17 residues. CDR1 is SGHRS and CDR2 is YFSETQ in the germline V gene. For the CDR3, the DNA is TGCGCCAGCAGCTTATGGACAGGGAACTCTGGGGCCAACGTCCTGACTTTC. It codes for CASSLWTGNSGANVLTF.

The chain employs TRBV6-5 and TRBJ1-2; D is undetermined. Per germline, CDR1 MNHEY and CDR2 SVGAGI. V shed 5 bases and J shed 7 bases, with 20 bases lying between them. The CDR3 extends over 15 amino acids. CDR3 protein: CASSTSGPVNAGYTF. The CDR3 region has the DNA TGTGCCAGCAGTACATCGGGCCCAGTTAACGCTGGCTACACCTTC.

The table lists this clone with a few counts. The chain couples TRBV6-1 to TRBJ1-1; D unclear. The CDR3 runs 10 residues. V lost 8 bases and J lost 10, with 11 bases in between. Germline-derived CDR1 and CDR2 are MNHNS and SASEGT. As DNA, the CDR3 is TGTGCCAGCCGGGAGGAGGGAGCTTTCTTT. Translating it yields CASREEGAFF.

This chain joins TRBV7-9 and TRBJ2-3; the match to TRBD2 covers 13 bases. The CDR3 is 14 residues long. Germline trimming cut 5 bases from V and 8 bases from J; bases unmatched to any gene: 4. Germline V gene data show CDR1 as SEHNR and CDR2 as FQNEAQ (reference sequence). The CDR3 is CASSLGLAGVTQYF. The CDR3 DNA follows: TGTGCCAGCAGCCTAGGACTAGCGGGGGTTACGCAGTATTTT. Full variable domain (missing parts from reference TRBV7-9 and TRBJ2-3): DTGVSQNPRHKITKRGQNVTFRCDPISEHNRLYWYRQTLGQGPEFLTYFQNEAQLEKSRLLSDRFSAERPKGSFSTLEIQRTEQGDSAMYLCASSLGLAGVTQYFGPGTRLTVL.

Concerning this clone itself: This is likely an artifact of a read error, given a far larger clone one base away. The sample contains more than one DNA sequence encoding this CDR3. The chain is built from TRBV7-9 and TRBJ2-6; D gene ambiguous. Germline V gives CDR1 SEHNR, CDR2 FQNEAQ (reference sequence). The CDR3 extends over 15 amino acids. The CDR3 DNA follows: TGTGCTAGCAGCTTAACGGATCCTGGGGCCAACGTCCTGACTTTC. Translating gives CASSLTDPGANVLTF.

This clone has only a few counts. The chain uses TRBV5-1 and TRBJ2-1, with 7 nucleotides matching TRBD1. This CDR3 comprises 13 residues. V dropped 4 bases and J dropped 7; count of bases not matched to a gene: 5. In germline, CDR1 is SGHRS, CDR2 YFSETQ. The CDR3 coding sequence is TGCGCCAGCAGCCCGGACAGGTGGAATGAGCAGTTCTTC. This gives the protein CASSPDRWNEQFF.

The V and J genes are TRBV28 and TRBJ1-5, with 7 bases that match TRBD1. This CDR3 contains 15 residues. Germline CDR1 is MDHEN and CDR2 is SYDVKM. The ends lost 6 bases at V and 6 bases at J; junction bases unmatched: 11. The CDR3 reads CASSQGPGQRQPQHF. CDR3 DNA sequence: TGTGCCAGCAGCCAAGGCCCGGGACAGCGTCAGCCCCAGCATTTT.

V usage is TRBV2 and J usage is TRBJ1-2; D possibly corresponds to TRBD1 (6 bases). Trimming removed 6 bases at V and 6 bases at J, with 14 bases between. The germline V gene has CDR1 SNHLY and CDR2 FYNNEI. The CDR3 has 13 residues. This CDR3 reads CASREQGADGYTF. The DNA of the CDR3 is TGTGCCAGCAGGGAACAGGGTGCGGATGGCTACACCTTC.

This clone was counted only a few times. The sample carries other DNA sequences with the same CDR3. V is TRBV29-1 and J is TRBJ2-1; 8 bases agree with TRBD2. CDR1 and CDR2 from the germline V gene are SQVTM and ANQGSEA. The CDR3 extends over 12 amino acids. After removal of 2 bases from V and 15 bases from J, the junction contained 9 bases not matched to a gene. As DNA, the CDR3 is TGCAGCGTTGAATTGGGGCGGGAGGCCCCGTTCTTC. This translates into CSVELGREAPFF.

V and J are TRBV29-1 and TRBJ1-1, with 7 bases that match TRBD1. Trimming took 4 bases from V and 0 from J; bases not matched to a gene: 5. The germline CDR1 and CDR2 sequences are SQVTM and ANQGSEA. The CDR3 is made up of 14 amino acids. CDR3 coding DNA: TGCAGCGTTGTAAAGGGACAGATGAACACTGAAGCTTTCTTT. This encodes CSVVKGQMNTEAFF.

This rearrangement joins TRBV27 to TRBJ2-3; D uncertain. In germline, CDR1 is MNHEY, CDR2 SMNVEV (reference sequence). Trimming removed 6 bases at V and 5 bases at J, with 3 bases between. The CDR3 loop spans 10 amino acids. The CDR3 spells CASREDTQYF. As DNA, the CDR3 is TGTGCCAGCAGGGAAGATACGCAGTATTTT.

This clone turned up a few times. This rearrangement joins TRBV4-2 to TRBJ2-7, with 12 bases fitting TRBD2. This CDR3 spans 15 amino acids. Germline CDR1 LGHNA, CDR2 YNFKEQ. With 1 base clipped from V and 4 bases from J, the junction kept 2 bases outside the gene matches. CDR3 nucleotide sequence: TGTGCCAGCAGCCAAGTCGGGACTAGCGGGTACGAGCAGTACTTC. Its protein product is CASSQVGTSGYEQYF.

V is TRBV30 and J is TRBJ1-1; TRBD1 is a possible D gene (5 bases). The germline V gene encodes CDR1 GTSNPN and CDR2 SVGIG (reference sequence). Trimming cost V 6 bases and J 0 bases, with 23 bases left between them. The CDR3 consists of 17 residues. CDR3 nucleotide sequence: TGTGCCTGTAACCGGTGGGACCCGGGATCTATGAACACTGAAGCTTTCTTT. Its translation: CACNRWDPGSMNTEAFF.

This sequence joins TRBV11-2 and TRBJ1-5, with 8 bases identical to TRBD1. V dropped 2 bases and J dropped 6; count of bases not matched to a gene: 6. The CDR3 contains 15 residues. Germline V lookup: CDR1 SGHAT, CDR2 FQNNGV. In DNA, the CDR3 is TGTGCCAGCAGCTTAACAACAGGGGGGAGTCAGCCCCAGCATTTT. It translates to CASSLTTGGSQPQHF.

The table lists this clone with a few counts. A single base separates this from a much larger clone, so it may be a read error. In the same sample, other DNA sequences code for this CDR3. This chain joins TRBV2 and TRBJ2-5, with D possibly matching TRBD2 (5 bases). There are 12 residues in the CDR3. The V end lost 1 base, the J end lost 5 bases, and 5 bases lay between the germline ends. The germline gives CDR1 SNHLY, CDR2 FYNNEI. The chain's CDR3 is CASSEGRETQYF. As DNA, the CDR3 is TGTGCCAGCAGTGAAGGGAGGGAGACCCAGTACTTC.